This T cell receptor (beta chain) derives from a study of CD8+CD57+ T cells in acquired aplastic anemia. Background on the study: An average of roughly 3.2 ug of DNA was obtained from sorted CD4+ and CD8+ cells. Study-level points and caveats: Patients shared some 30 CD8+ CDR3 sequences with controls.

This clonotype was seen many times. Its target is unknown. Per germline, CDR1 LGHNA and CDR2 YNFKEQ. The V gene end was trimmed by 1 base and the J gene end by 6 bases; junction bases not matched to a gene: 10. This CDR3 has 16 amino acids. CDR3 and TCR beta VDJ profiling relied on a genomic DNA template. TCRdb reprocessed the reads with MiXCR, giving one entry per CDR3 protein. The sample yields 60,000 or so distinct CDR3 sequences, about 54% seen once. This sequence originates from a human donor in good health, serving as a control. The chain uses TRBV4-2 and TRBJ1-2; 8 bases line up with TRBD1. Sequenced: sorted CD4+, CD8+, or CD8+CD57+ T cells (not recorded which) from PBMCs. The CDR3 DNA reads as TGTGCCAGCAGCCAAGCTAAGACAGGGGCCCAGGATGGCTACACCTTC. Its translation is CASSQAKTGAQDGYTF.